This T cell receptor (beta chain) was sequenced for a study of blood T cells in healthy people across ages. General study points: The recorded TCR beta diversity per million T cells decreased in a roughly linear manner with age.

Germline CDR1 DFQATT, CDR2 SNEGSKA (reference sequence). Germline trimming cut 6 bases from V and 5 bases from J; bases unmatched to any gene: 13. The CDR3 sequence is 14 residues long. There are many counts of this clonotype. Its antigen is still unknown. Alongside a J-beta primer mix, a sample-barcoded 5' primer served in a second PCR lasting 7 to 11 cycles. TCRdb fed the 5' RACE reads into MiXCR, producing one record per CDR3 protein. Of roughly 1,500,000 distinct CDR3 sequences in the sample, about 32% were seen once. The people who gave samples were healthy Caucasians from Russia, aged roughly 6 to 100.

Specimen: blood. This TCR was sampled from a woman aged 25 to 39 in good health. The J gene is TRBJ2-7, the V gene TRBV20-1; TRBD2 agrees at 7 bases. CDR3 in amino acids: CSAQRGGGSDEQYF. The CDR3 DNA is TGCAGTGCCCAACGGGGTGGCGGGAGCGACGAGCAGTACTTC.